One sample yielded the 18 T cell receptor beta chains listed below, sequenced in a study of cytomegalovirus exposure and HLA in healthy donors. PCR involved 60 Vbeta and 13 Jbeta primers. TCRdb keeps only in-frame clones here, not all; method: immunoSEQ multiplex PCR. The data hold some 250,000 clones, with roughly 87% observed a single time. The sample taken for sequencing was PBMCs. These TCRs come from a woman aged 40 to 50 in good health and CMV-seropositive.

For the CDR3, the DNA is TGTGCCAGCTCGCCCGGACAGGCGGCCTACGAGCAGTACTTC. As protein: CASSPGQAAYEQYF. The genes are TRBV18 and TRBJ2-7; 7 nucleotides agree with TRBD1. Germline CDR1 reads KGHSH; CDR2 reads LQKENI. This CDR3 spans 14 amino acids. The V gene end was trimmed by 6 bases and the J gene end by 2 bases; junction bases not matched to a gene: 7.

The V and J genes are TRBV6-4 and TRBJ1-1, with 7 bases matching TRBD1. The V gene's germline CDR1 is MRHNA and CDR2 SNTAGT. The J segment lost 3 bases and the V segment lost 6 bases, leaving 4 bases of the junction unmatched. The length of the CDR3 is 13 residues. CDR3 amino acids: CASSHDRDTEAFF. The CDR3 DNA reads TGTGCCAGCAGCCACGACAGGGACACTGAAGCTTTCTTT.

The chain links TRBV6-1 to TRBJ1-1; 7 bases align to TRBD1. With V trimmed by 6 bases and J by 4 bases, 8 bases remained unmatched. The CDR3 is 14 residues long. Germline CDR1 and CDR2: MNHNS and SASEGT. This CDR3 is CASSRTGGLTEAFF. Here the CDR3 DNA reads TGTGCCAGCAGCCGGACAGGCGGCCTCACTGAAGCTTTCTTT.

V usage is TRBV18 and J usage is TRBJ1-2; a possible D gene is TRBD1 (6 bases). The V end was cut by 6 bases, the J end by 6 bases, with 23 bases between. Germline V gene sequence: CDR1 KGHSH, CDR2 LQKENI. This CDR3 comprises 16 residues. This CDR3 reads CASSFRGQPQEDGYTF. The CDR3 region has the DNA TGTGCCAGCTCCTTTCGTGGACAGCCCCAGGAAGATGGCTACACCTTC. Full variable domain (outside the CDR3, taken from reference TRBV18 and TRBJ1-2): NAGVMQNPRHLVRRRGQEARLRCSPMKGHSHVYWYRQLPEEGLKFMVYLQKENIIDESGMPKERFSAEFPKEGPSILRIQQVVRGDSAAYFCASSFRGQPQEDGYTFGSGTRLTVV.

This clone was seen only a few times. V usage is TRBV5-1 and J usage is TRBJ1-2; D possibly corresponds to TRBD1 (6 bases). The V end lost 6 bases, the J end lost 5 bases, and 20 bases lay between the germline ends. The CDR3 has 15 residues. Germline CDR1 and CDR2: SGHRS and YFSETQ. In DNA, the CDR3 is TGCGCCAGCACCCCGGGGCAGGGGATCTCATATGGCTACACCTTC. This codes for CASTPGQGISYGYTF.

CDR3 in amino acids: CASSLAASGRAQYF. The CDR3 DNA follows: TGTGCCAGCAGCTTAGCGGCTAGCGGGAGGGCGCAGTATTTT. The chain recombines TRBV7-9 with TRBJ2-3; TRBD2 matches at 12 bases. V gave up 0 bases and J gave up 10 bases; unmatched junction bases: 2. CDR1 is SEHNR, CDR2 FQNEAQ, per germline (reference sequence). The CDR3 spans 14 residues.

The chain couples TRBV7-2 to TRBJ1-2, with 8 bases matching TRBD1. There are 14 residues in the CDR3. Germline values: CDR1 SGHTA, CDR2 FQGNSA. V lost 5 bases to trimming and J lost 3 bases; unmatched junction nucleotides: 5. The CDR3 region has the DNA TGTGCCAGCAGCAAGACAGGGGCGGACTATGGCTACACCTTC. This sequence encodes CASSKTGADYGYTF.

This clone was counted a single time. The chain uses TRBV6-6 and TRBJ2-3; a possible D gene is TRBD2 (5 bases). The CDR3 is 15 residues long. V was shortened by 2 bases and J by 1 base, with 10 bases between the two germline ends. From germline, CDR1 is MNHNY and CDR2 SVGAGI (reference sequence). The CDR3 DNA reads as TGTGCCAGCAGTTACAGGTGGGGAGGCACAGATACGCAGTATTTT. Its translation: CASSYRWGGTDTQYF.

For the CDR3, the DNA is TGTGCCAGCAGTCCAATCGGCTACGAGCAGTACTTC. It encodes CASSPIGYEQYF. This chain connects TRBV27 to TRBJ2-7; no clear D gene. Between the trimmed V and J ends, which lost 5 bases and 3 bases, there was a span of 8 bases. This CDR3 spans 12 amino acids. CDR1 MNHEY and CDR2 SMNVEV come from the germline V gene (reference sequence).

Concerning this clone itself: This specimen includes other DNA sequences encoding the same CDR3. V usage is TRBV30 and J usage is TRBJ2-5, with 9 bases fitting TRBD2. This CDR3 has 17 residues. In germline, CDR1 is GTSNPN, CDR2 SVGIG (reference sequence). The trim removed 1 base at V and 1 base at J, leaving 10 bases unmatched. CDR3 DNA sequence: TGTGCCTGGAGTGGCCTCTCTCTAGCGGGGCCCCAAGAGACCCAGTACTTC. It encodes CAWSGLSLAGPQETQYF.

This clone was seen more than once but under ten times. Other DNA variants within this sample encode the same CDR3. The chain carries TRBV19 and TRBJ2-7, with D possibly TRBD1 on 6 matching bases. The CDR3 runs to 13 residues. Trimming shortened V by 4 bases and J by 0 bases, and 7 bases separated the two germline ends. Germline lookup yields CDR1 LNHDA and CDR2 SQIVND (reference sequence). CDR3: CASSTQGSYEQYF. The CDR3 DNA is TGTGCCAGTAGTACACAGGGCTCCTACGAGCAGTACTTC.

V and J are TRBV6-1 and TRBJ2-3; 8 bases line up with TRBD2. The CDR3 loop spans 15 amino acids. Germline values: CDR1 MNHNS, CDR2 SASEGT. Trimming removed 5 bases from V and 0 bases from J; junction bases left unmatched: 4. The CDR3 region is CASSPRGGSTDTQYF. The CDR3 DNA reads TGTGCCAGCAGTCCCCGGGGGGGTAGCACAGATACGCAGTATTTT.

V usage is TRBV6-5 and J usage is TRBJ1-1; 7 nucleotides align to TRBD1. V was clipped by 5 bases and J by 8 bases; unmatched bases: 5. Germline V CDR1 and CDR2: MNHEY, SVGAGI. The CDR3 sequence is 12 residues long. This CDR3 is CASSQDRLEAFF. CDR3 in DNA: TGTGCCAGCAGTCAGGACAGGTTAGAAGCTTTCTTT.

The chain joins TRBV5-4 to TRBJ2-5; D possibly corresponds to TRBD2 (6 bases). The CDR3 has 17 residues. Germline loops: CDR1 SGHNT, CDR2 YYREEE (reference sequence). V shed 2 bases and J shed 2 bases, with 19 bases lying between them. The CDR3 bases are TGTGCCAGCAGCTTTTTTCGGTGGAGGGCCCAACAAGAGACCCAGTACTTC. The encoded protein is CASSFFRWRAQQETQYF.

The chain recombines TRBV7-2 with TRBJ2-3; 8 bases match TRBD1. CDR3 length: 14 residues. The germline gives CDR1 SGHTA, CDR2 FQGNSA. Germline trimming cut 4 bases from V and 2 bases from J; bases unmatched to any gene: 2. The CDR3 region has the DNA TGTGCCAGCAGCTCCAGGGGGCTCACAGATACGCAGTATTTT. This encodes CASSSRGLTDTQYF. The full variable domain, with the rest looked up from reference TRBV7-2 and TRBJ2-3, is GAGVSQSPSNKVTEKGKDVELRCDPISGHTALYWYRQSLGQGLEFLIYFQGNSAPDKSGLPSDRFSAERTGGSVSTLTIQRTQQEDSAVYLCASSSRGLTDTQYFGPGTRLTVL.

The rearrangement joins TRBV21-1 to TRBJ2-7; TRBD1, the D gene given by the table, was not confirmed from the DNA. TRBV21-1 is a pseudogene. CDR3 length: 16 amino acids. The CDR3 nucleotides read TGTGCCAGCAGCAAAGTTGCCGGACAGGTGGATCTCGAGCAGTACTTC. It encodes CASSKVAGQVDLEQYF.

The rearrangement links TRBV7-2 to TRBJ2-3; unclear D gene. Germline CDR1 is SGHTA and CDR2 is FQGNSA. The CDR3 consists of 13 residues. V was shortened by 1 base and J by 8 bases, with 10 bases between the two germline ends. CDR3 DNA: TGTGCCAGCAGCTTAGTACCTGAGAGTACGCAGTATTTT. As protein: CASSLVPESTQYF.

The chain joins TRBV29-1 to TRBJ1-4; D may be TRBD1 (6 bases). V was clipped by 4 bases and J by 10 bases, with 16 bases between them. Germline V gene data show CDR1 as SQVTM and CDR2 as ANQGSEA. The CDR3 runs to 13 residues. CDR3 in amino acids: CSVVEGGRGKLFF. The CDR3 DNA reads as TGCAGCGTTGTCGAGGGGGGGCGGGGAAAACTGTTTTTT. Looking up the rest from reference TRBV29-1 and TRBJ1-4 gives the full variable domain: SAVISQKPSRDICQRGTSLTIQCQVDSQVTMMFWYRQQPGQSLTLIATANQGSEATYESGFVIDKFPISRPNLTFSTLTVSNMSPEDSSIYLCSVVEGGRGKLFFGSGTQLSVL.